This TCR beta chain was obtained from a study of OX40 agonist ivuxolimab in advanced cancers. Generated by immunoSEQ multiplex PCR, the TCRdb table keeps only in-frame clones and is missing some. The data contain about 22,000 clones, roughly 93% of them singletons. Trimming shortened V by 0 bases and J by 11 bases, and 19 bases separated the two germline ends. The CDR3 is 15 amino acids. Per germline, CDR1 SEHNR and CDR2 FQNEAQ (reference sequence). This clone was recorded once. This material consisted of CD4+ or CD8+ T cells sorted from blood, taken in a trial of the OX40 agonist ivuxolimab. The clonotype was recovered from an adult with an advanced solid tumor such as melanoma, head and neck, liver or kidney cancer. The V and J genes are TRBV7-9 and TRBJ1-1; TRBD1 is a possible D gene (6 bases). CDR3 coding DNA: TGTGCCAGCAGCTTAGCGCTGGCCGGGGACAAAGAGGCTTTCTTT. Amino acids: CASSLALAGDKEAFF.